Listed below are T cell receptor beta chains from one sample, sequenced in a study of T cell repertoires in cytomegalovirus infection. These receptors have no identified antigens. TCRdb recomputed calls from the reads with MiXCR, one row per CDR3 protein. This sample has about 68,000 distinct CDR3 sequences, with 22% found just once. The sequenced material came from PBMCs, sequenced either directly or after in vitro stimulation (not recorded which). The receptors were gathered from a human donor in good health (CMV status not recorded). Some clones in this sample may be carry-over from other donors' samples. CDR3s include the opening cysteine and the closing phenylalanine or tryptophan. The order of the fields is D gene, V gene, clone size, J gene, CDR3 protein, CDR3 DNA. A D gene is named only where the DNA matches it firmly. Rows may omit the clone size; those that give it use once, few, many or a size class.

d_gene: -
v_gene: TRBV7-2
abundance: many
j_gene: TRBJ2-7
CDR3aa: CASSLGGASYEQYF
CDR3nt: TGTGCCAGCAGCTTAGGGGGGGCGTCCTACGAGCAGTACTTC

d_gene: -
v_gene: TRBV7-2
abundance: many
j_gene: TRBJ1-2
CDR3aa: CASSLGEGRAYGYTF
CDR3nt: TGTGCCAGCAGCTTAGGCGAGGGTAGGGCCTATGGCTACACCTTC

d_gene: TRBD1
v_gene: TRBV2
abundance: -
j_gene: TRBJ1-2
CDR3aa: CASSEQGKEGYTF
CDR3nt: TGTGCCAGCAGCGAACAGGGGAAAGAAGGCTACACCTTC

d_gene: TRBD1
v_gene: TRBV4-3
abundance: -
j_gene: TRBJ1-4
CDR3aa: CASSQGDRGIEKLFF
CDR3nt: TGCGCCAGCAGCCAGGGGGACAGGGGAATTGAAAAACTGTTTTTT

d_gene: TRBD1
v_gene: TRBV7-6
abundance: -
j_gene: TRBJ1-1
CDR3aa: CASSLYTGANTEAFF
CDR3nt: TGTGCCAGCAGCTTATATACAGGGGCGAACACTGAAGCTTTCTTT

d_gene: TRBD1
v_gene: TRBV29-1
abundance: few
j_gene: TRBJ2-3
CDR3aa: CSVVSLGDSTDTQYF
CDR3nt: TGCAGCGTTGTCAGTTTGGGGGACAGTACAGATACGCAGTATTTT

d_gene: TRBD1
v_gene: TRBV10-3
abundance: -
j_gene: TRBJ1-4
CDR3aa: CAISRTGARHEKLFF
CDR3nt: TGTGCCATCAGCCGTACAGGGGCCCGCCATGAAAAACTGTTTTTT

d_gene: -
v_gene: TRBV6-6
abundance: few
j_gene: TRBJ2-4
CDR3aa: CASSPRLESIQYF
CDR3nt: TGTGCCAGCAGCCCCAGACTAGAAAGCATTCAGTACTTC

d_gene: TRBD2
v_gene: TRBV6-2/TRBV6-3
abundance: many
j_gene: TRBJ2-1
CDR3aa: CASTYSGLAGEQFF
CDR3nt: TGTGCCAGCACTTACTCGGGACTAGCAGGAGAGCAGTTCTTC

d_gene: -
v_gene: TRBV15
abundance: -
j_gene: TRBJ2-3
CDR3aa: CATSTPDGWDTQYF
CDR3nt: TGTGCCACCAGCACCCCCGACGGTTGGGATACGCAGTATTTT

d_gene: -
v_gene: TRBV12-5
abundance: -
j_gene: TRBJ1-1
CDR3aa: CASGRANTEAFF
CDR3nt: TGTGCTAGTGGCCGGGCAAACACTGAAGCTTTCTTT

d_gene: -
v_gene: TRBV7-9
abundance: few
j_gene: TRBJ2-1
CDR3aa: CASSLTGRDGHYNEQFF
CDR3nt: TGTGCCAGCAGCTTAACAGGCCGGGACGGACACTACAATGAGCAGTTCTTC

d_gene: -
v_gene: TRBV7-2
abundance: few
j_gene: TRBJ2-5
CDR3aa: CASSPPPSEETQYF
CDR3nt: TGTGCCAGCAGCCCACCACCTAGCGAAGAGACCCAGTACTTC

d_gene: -
v_gene: TRBV12-3/TRBV12-4
abundance: many
j_gene: TRBJ1-6
CDR3aa: CASSLGENSPLHF
CDR3nt: TGTGCCAGCAGTTTGGGGGAGAATTCACCCCTCCACTTT

d_gene: -
v_gene: TRBV11-2
abundance: many
j_gene: TRBJ2-2
CDR3aa: CASSLRGSGELFF
CDR3nt: TGTGCCAGCAGCTTAAGGGGATCCGGGGAGCTGTTTTTT

d_gene: TRBD2
v_gene: TRBV7-8
abundance: many
j_gene: TRBJ2-1
CDR3aa: CASSPRTSGNEQFF
CDR3nt: TGTGCCAGCAGCCCCCGGACTAGCGGCAATGAGCAGTTCTTC

d_gene: TRBD2
v_gene: TRBV7-2
abundance: many
j_gene: TRBJ2-3
CDR3aa: CASTSSGGTDTQYF
CDR3nt: TGTGCCAGCACCTCTAGCGGGGGGACAGATACGCAGTATTTT

d_gene: -
v_gene: TRBV2
abundance: -
j_gene: TRBJ2-2
CDR3aa: CASRLGSSNTGELFF
CDR3nt: TGTGCCAGCAGACTCGGAAGCTCTAACACCGGGGAGCTGTTTTTT

d_gene: -
v_gene: TRBV9
abundance: few
j_gene: TRBJ2-2
CDR3aa: CASSVAPGKGSGELFF
CDR3nt: TGTGCCAGCAGCGTAGCCCCGGGGAAGGGGTCCGGGGAGCTGTTTTTT

d_gene: -
v_gene: TRBV7-6
abundance: -
j_gene: TRBJ2-1
CDR3aa: CASSIGGVKAEQFF
CDR3nt: TGTGCCAGCTCAATCGGGGGAGTAAAGGCGGAGCAGTTCTTC

d_gene: TRBD2
v_gene: TRBV27
abundance: -
j_gene: TRBJ2-1
CDR3aa: CASSLLLAGGYYNEQFF
CDR3nt: TGTGCCAGCAGTTTACTCCTAGCGGGAGGCTATTACAATGAGCAGTTCTTC

d_gene: -
v_gene: TRBV6-1
abundance: many
j_gene: TRBJ2-1
CDR3aa: CASSLSRPSYNEQFF
CDR3nt: TGTGCCAGCAGCCTATCCCGGCCCTCCTACAATGAGCAGTTCTTC

d_gene: -
v_gene: TRBV30
abundance: -
j_gene: TRBJ1-2
CDR3aa: CAWTGLNGYTF
CDR3nt: TGTGCCTGGACGGGACTAAATGGCTACACCTTC

d_gene: -
v_gene: TRBV27
abundance: few
j_gene: TRBJ2-7
CDR3aa: CASSFRDGRIYEQYF
CDR3nt: TGTGCCAGCAGTTTCCGGGACGGAAGAATTTACGAGCAGTACTTC

d_gene: TRBD1
v_gene: TRBV19
abundance: -
j_gene: TRBJ1-1
CDR3aa: CASSNPGGLITEAFF
CDR3nt: TGTGCCAGTAGTAACCCAGGGGGGTTGATTACTGAAGCTTTCTTT

d_gene: -
v_gene: TRBV5-4
abundance: -
j_gene: TRBJ2-1
CDR3aa: CASTKGAGGAGDEQFF
CDR3nt: TGTGCCAGCACCAAGGGGGCGGGAGGAGCTGGGGATGAGCAGTTCTTC

d_gene: -
v_gene: TRBV6-2/TRBV6-3
abundance: many
j_gene: TRBJ2-4
CDR3aa: CASSYGSGPGNIQYF
CDR3nt: TGTGCCAGCAGTTACGGCAGCGGGCCCGGAAACATTCAGTACTTC

d_gene: TRBD2
v_gene: TRBV11-2
abundance: -
j_gene: TRBJ2-3
CDR3aa: CASSLSGTTDTQYF
CDR3nt: TGTGCCAGCAGCTTAAGCGGGACCACAGATACGCAGTATTTT

d_gene: -
v_gene: TRBV5-8
abundance: few
j_gene: TRBJ1-5
CDR3aa: CASSPPGDSNQPQHF
CDR3nt: TGTGCCAGCAGCCCACCGGGAGATAGCAATCAGCCCCAGCATTTT

d_gene: -
v_gene: TRBV11-2
abundance: few
j_gene: TRBJ2-2
CDR3aa: CASSLEPRGTNTGELFF
CDR3nt: TGTGCCAGCAGCTTAGAACCCCGGGGGACAAACACCGGGGAGCTGTTTTTT

d_gene: -
v_gene: TRBV5-6
abundance: -
j_gene: TRBJ1-5
CDR3aa: CASSLGQYSNQPQHF
CDR3nt: TGTGCCAGCAGCTTGGGCCAGTATAGCAATCAGCCCCAGCATTTT

d_gene: -
v_gene: TRBV7-9
abundance: many
j_gene: TRBJ1-5
CDR3aa: CASRYRDIYSNQPQHF
CDR3nt: TGTGCCAGCAGGTACCGGGACATCTATAGCAATCAGCCCCAGCATTTT

d_gene: TRBD2
v_gene: TRBV28
abundance: few
j_gene: TRBJ2-7
CDR3aa: CASSLTTSGSGNEQYF
CDR3nt: TGTGCCAGCAGCCTCACGACTAGCGGGAGTGGGAACGAGCAGTACTTC

d_gene: TRBD2
v_gene: TRBV7-2
abundance: few
j_gene: TRBJ2-5
CDR3aa: CASSSRTSGRVETQYF
CDR3nt: TGTGCCAGCAGCTCAAGGACTAGCGGGAGAGTAGAGACCCAGTACTTC

d_gene: -
v_gene: TRBV29-1
abundance: few
j_gene: TRBJ2-3
CDR3aa: CSVGAAQGTDTQYF
CDR3nt: TGCAGCGTTGGGGCGGCCCAAGGGACAGATACGCAGTATTTT

d_gene: -
v_gene: TRBV4-3
abundance: -
j_gene: TRBJ2-2
CDR3aa: CASSQDPQSRGELFF
CDR3nt: TGCGCCAGCAGCCAAGATCCACAGTCGAGGGGGGAGCTGTTTTTT

d_gene: TRBD2
v_gene: TRBV10-3
abundance: -
j_gene: TRBJ2-2
CDR3aa: CAISELGLGNTGELFF
CDR3nt: TGTGCCATCAGTGAGTTGGGACTAGGGAACACCGGGGAGCTGTTTTTT

d_gene: TRBD2
v_gene: TRBV7-2
abundance: many
j_gene: TRBJ2-2
CDR3aa: CASSPVAGMNTGELFF
CDR3nt: TGTGCCAGCAGCCCTGTAGCGGGGATGAACACCGGGGAGCTGTTTTTT

d_gene: -
v_gene: TRBV6-5
abundance: -
j_gene: TRBJ2-5
CDR3aa: CASRHLGGKQETQYF
CDR3nt: TGTGCCAGCAGGCACCTTGGGGGGAAACAAGAGACCCAGTACTTC

d_gene: TRBD2
v_gene: TRBV5-4
abundance: -
j_gene: TRBJ2-3
CDR3aa: CASSPLGGRAEDTQYF
CDR3nt: TGTGCCAGCAGCCCCTTGGGCGGGAGGGCGGAAGATACGCAGTATTTT

d_gene: -
v_gene: TRBV28
abundance: -
j_gene: TRBJ1-4
CDR3aa: CASRDMTETNEKLFF
CDR3nt: TGTGCCAGCAGGGACATGACAGAAACAAATGAAAAACTGTTTTTT

d_gene: TRBD2
v_gene: TRBV14
abundance: -
j_gene: TRBJ2-3
CDR3aa: CASSPLGRREAPTDTQYF
CDR3nt: TGTGCCAGCAGCCCCCTAGGCCGGCGGGAGGCCCCCACAGATACGCAGTATTTT

d_gene: -
v_gene: TRBV7-2
abundance: many
j_gene: TRBJ2-3
CDR3aa: CASSLVAKNTDTQYF
CDR3nt: TGTGCCAGCAGCTTAGTGGCTAAAAACACAGATACGCAGTATTTT

d_gene: -
v_gene: TRBV7-2
abundance: -
j_gene: TRBJ2-3
CDR3aa: CASSLGQSTDTQYF
CDR3nt: TGTGCCAGCAGCTTAGGGCAGAGCACAGATACGCAGTATTTT

d_gene: -
v_gene: TRBV7-9
abundance: many
j_gene: TRBJ1-1
CDR3aa: CASSKEGGTEAFF
CDR3nt: TGTGCCAGCAGCAAAGAAGGGGGCACTGAAGCTTTCTTT

d_gene: -
v_gene: TRBV2
abundance: -
j_gene: TRBJ1-1
CDR3aa: CASSLRGGNTEAFF
CDR3nt: TGTGCCAGCAGTCTTCGTGGGGGGAACACTGAAGCTTTCTTT

d_gene: -
v_gene: TRBV4-2
abundance: -
j_gene: TRBJ2-3
CDR3aa: CASSRATRLGTDTQYF
CDR3nt: TGTGCCAGCAGCCGAGCTACTAGATTGGGCACAGATACGCAGTATTTT

d_gene: -
v_gene: TRBV28
abundance: -
j_gene: TRBJ2-1
CDR3aa: CASSSYARDQSHEQFF
CDR3nt: TGTGCCAGCAGTTCCTATGCGCGGGACCAGAGTCATGAGCAGTTCTTC

d_gene: -
v_gene: TRBV4-3
abundance: many
j_gene: TRBJ2-1
CDR3aa: CASSQDFEGYNEQFF
CDR3nt: TGCGCCAGCAGCCAAGATTTTGAAGGGTACAATGAGCAGTTCTTC

d_gene: -
v_gene: TRBV25-1
abundance: -
j_gene: TRBJ2-5
CDR3aa: CASSEWRDQETQYF
CDR3nt: TGTGCCAGCAGTGAATGGCGGGACCAAGAGACCCAGTACTTC

d_gene: -
v_gene: TRBV28
abundance: -
j_gene: TRBJ2-1
CDR3aa: CASKDREPYNEQFF
CDR3nt: TGTGCCTCCAAAGATCGGGAGCCCTACAATGAGCAGTTCTTC

d_gene: TRBD2
v_gene: TRBV19
abundance: -
j_gene: TRBJ2-2
CDR3aa: CASNPGLAPSTGELFF
CDR3nt: TGTGCCAGTAATCCGGGACTAGCGCCCAGCACCGGGGAGCTGTTTTTT

d_gene: TRBD1
v_gene: TRBV27
abundance: few
j_gene: TRBJ2-1
CDR3aa: CASSYRGNEQFF
CDR3nt: TGTGCCAGCAGCTACAGGGGGAATGAGCAGTTCTTC

d_gene: TRBD2
v_gene: TRBV6-6
abundance: -
j_gene: TRBJ2-3
CDR3aa: CASSYSTTSGKDTQYF
CDR3nt: TGTGCCAGCAGTTACTCGACGACTAGCGGGAAAGATACGCAGTATTTT

d_gene: TRBD2
v_gene: TRBV20-1
abundance: -
j_gene: TRBJ2-1
CDR3aa: CSAGRAGLSNNEQFF
CDR3nt: TGCAGTGCCGGGAGGGCGGGTCTTTCCAACAATGAGCAGTTCTTC

d_gene: -
v_gene: TRBV10-3
abundance: many
j_gene: TRBJ2-1
CDR3aa: CAISESTGRAYNEQFF
CDR3nt: TGTGCCATCAGTGAGTCGACCGGCCGCGCCTACAATGAGCAGTTCTTC

d_gene: -
v_gene: TRBV7-2
abundance: many
j_gene: TRBJ2-3
CDR3aa: CASSPWSGSTDTQYF
CDR3nt: TGTGCCAGCAGCCCCTGGAGCGGGAGCACAGATACGCAGTATTTT

d_gene: TRBD1
v_gene: TRBV12-3/TRBV12-4
abundance: -
j_gene: TRBJ2-1
CDR3aa: CASRRGQGLGNEQFF
CDR3nt: TGTGCCAGCAGACGTGGACAGGGCCTGGGGAATGAGCAGTTCTTC

d_gene: -
v_gene: TRBV5-1
abundance: -
j_gene: TRBJ2-5
CDR3aa: CASSLSGRLQETQYF
CDR3nt: TGCGCCAGCAGCTTGTCTGGCAGGCTCCAAGAGACCCAGTACTTC